This T cell receptor (beta chain) was recorded in a study of sequential checkpoint blockade in melanoma. Study summary: Maintenance nivolumab came after either treatment sequence.

The CDR3 has 17 residues. Trimming removed 3 bases at V and 4 bases at J, with 18 bases between. Germline V gene data show CDR1 as SGHAT and CDR2 as FQDESV (reference sequence). This clone was picked up many times. Assay: immunoSEQ multiplex PCR; the TCRdb copy retains only in-frame clones and omits some. Here the sample spans about 5,100 clones, around 20% being singletons. Treatment denoted: randomized to nivolumab then ipilimumab (arm A) or the reverse (arm B). The TCR comes from a human donor with melanoma. The rearrangement links TRBV11-1 to TRBJ2-2, with D perhaps TRBD1 (5 bases). The specimen was tumor tissue (inferred from file names), collected from a patient given nivolumab and ipilimumab in sequence. The CDR3 spells CASSLNIGRVFTGELFF. The DNA of the CDR3 is TGTGCCAGCAGCTTGAATATCGGCAGGGTGTTCACCGGGGAGCTGTTTTTT.